This TCR beta chain was documented in a study of T cell responses to AZD1222 COVID-19 vaccine. Points from the study as a whole: Spike was spanned by vaccine-associated CD4 TCRs, which were dominant at 160-218 and 743-854. After the peak T cell response, and only then, were repertoires sampled. At baseline, seropositivity was found in only six or seven AZD1222 recipients.

This table comes from immunoSEQ multiplex PCR, and its TCRdb copy is limited to in-frame clones, with some not included. Here the sample spans 52,000 or so clones, more than 70% being singletons. With respect to this clone: Its antigen is unknown.

This TCR came from an adult in good health. The sequencing here drew on peripheral blood, taken on day 0 of MenACWY control vaccination.

The CDR3 DNA reads TGTGCCAGCTCACCAGGGACAGGGGGCGCGTCCGGGGAGCTGTTTTTT. Translating gives CASSPGTGGASGELFF. V usage is TRBV18 and J usage is TRBJ2-2; 12 nucleotides line up with TRBD1. Unmatched junction bases numbered 4, after V lost 2 bases and J lost 6 bases. This CDR3 spans 16 amino acids. Germline-derived CDR1 and CDR2 are KGHSH and LQKENI.